One and the same sample provided the 9 T cell receptor beta chains below, sequenced in a study of blood T cell repertoires in COVID-19 (dated by TCRdb to 2020 to 2022). The library was obtained by the immunoSEQ multiplex PCR assay. TCRdb obtained this table from immuneACCESS and retained in-frame rearrangements with V and J assigned. These tables miss some clones; where compared with another copy, unresolved V genes account for less than half of the shortfall, and the remainder is unexplained. The sample has about 120,000 clones on record, roughly 72% of them singletons. Around 6% of the sample is in the top ten clones. Sequenced input: peripheral blood. The origin of the receptors is a man between 60 and 70 years old with acute or convalescent COVID-19.

This chain connects TRBV18 to TRBJ1-5; D may be TRBD1 (5 bases). V dropped 2 bases and J dropped 3 bases, with 11 bases sitting between them. This CDR3 is built from 15 residues. Germline lookup yields CDR1 KGHSH and CDR2 LQKENI. In nucleotides, the CDR3 is TGTGCCAGCTCACCATCCCGGGACTACAATCAGCCCCAGCATTTT. Amino acids: CASSPSRDYNQPQHF.

The rearrangement uses TRBV7-9 and TRBJ1-1; D gene unclear. Germline values: CDR1 SEHNR, CDR2 FQNEAQ (reference sequence). The CDR3 loop spans 12 amino acids. The V and J ends lost 5 bases and 7 bases respectively, with 11 bases between them. Here the CDR3 DNA reads TGTGCCAGCAGCCCCCCGTCCTATGAAGCTTTCTTT. As protein: CASSPPSYEAFF.

The rearrangement links TRBV20-1 to TRBJ2-1; 9 bases match TRBD2. The germline V gene has CDR1 DFQATT and CDR2 SNEGSKA (reference sequence). Trimming at V came to 3 bases and at J to 12 bases, leaving 12 bases not matched to a gene. The CDR3 is 14 amino acids. The CDR3 coding sequence is TGCAGTGCTAGTAGGCGGGAGGGCCACCCAGGGCAGTTCTTC. Encoded protein: CSASRREGHPGQFF.

This chain uses TRBV25-1 with TRBJ1-5; 9 nucleotides align to TRBD1. V gave up 2 bases and J gave up 7 bases; unmatched junction bases: 6. CDR1 is MGHDK, CDR2 SYGVNS, per germline. The CDR3 is 15 amino acids. The CDR3 loop is CASSEQGQGEQPQHF. CDR3 nucleotides: TGTGCCAGCAGTGAACAGGGACAGGGAGAGCAGCCCCAGCATTTT. The full variable domain, completed using reference TRBV25-1 and TRBJ1-5, is EADIYQTPRYLVIGTGKKITLECSQTMGHDKMYWYQQDPGMELHLIHYSYGVNSTEKGDLSSESTVSRIRTEHFPLTLESARPSHTSQYLCASSEQGQGEQPQHFGDGTRLSIL.

V usage is TRBV4-1 and J usage is TRBJ1-2; D might be TRBD1 (5 bases). V gave up 0 bases and J gave up 4 bases, with 9 bases separating them. Germline V gene data show CDR1 as MGHRA and CDR2 as YSYEKL. There are 14 residues in the CDR3. CDR3 coding DNA: TGCGCCAGCAGCCAAGATACAGGAATCTATGGCTACACCTTC. This encodes CASSQDTGIYGYTF.

This clone was seen ten or more times. V and J are TRBV3-1 (or the pseudogene TRBV3-2) and TRBJ2-1; D is possibly TRBD2 (6 bases). Deletions cut 0 bases from V and 2 bases from J, with 11 bases between. The length of the CDR3 is 16 residues. The germline V gene encodes CDR1 LGHDT and CDR2 YNNKEL (reference sequence). CDR3 nucleotides: TGTGCCAGCAGCCAAGATTTGACTAGTCCCTACAATGAGCAGTTCTTC. Amino acid sequence: CASSQDLTSPYNEQFF.

This clone was observed once. The chain carries TRBV19 and TRBJ2-1; maybe TRBD1 (8 bases). Germline CDR1 and CDR2: LNHDA and SQIVND (reference sequence). The CDR3 covers 18 residues. V was clipped by 4 bases and J by 3 bases, with 22 bases between them. CDR3 amino acids: CASSTGQGRRENYNEQFF. The CDR3 nucleotides read TGTGCCAGTAGTACCGGACAGGGCCGGCGGGAGAACTACAATGAGCAGTTCTTC.

This clone was observed a few times. This chain uses TRBV7-6 with TRBJ2-5, with no clear D. In germline, CDR1 is SGHVS, CDR2 FNYEAQ. The V end was cut by 2 bases, the J end by 3 bases, with 10 bases between. The CDR3 consists of 14 residues. The DNA of the CDR3 is TGTGCCAGCAGCTTAAGCGCGAAGAAAGAGACCCAGTACTTC. It translates to CASSLSAKKETQYF.

The chain couples TRBV27 to TRBJ2-3, with 9 bases fitting TRBD2. This CDR3 contains 14 residues. Germline V gene data show CDR1 as MNHEY and CDR2 as SMNVEV (reference sequence). The V and J ends lost 3 bases and 11 bases, in that order; junction bases with no gene match: 9. The CDR3 spells CASSFGGSGRRQYF. As DNA, the CDR3 is TGTGCCAGCAGTTTTGGCGGTAGCGGGAGACGGCAGTATTTT.